A single sample is the source of the 9 T cell receptor beta chains below, sequenced in a study of blood T cell repertoires in COVID-19. Assay: immunoSEQ multiplex PCR; the TCRdb copy retains only in-frame clones and omits some. Among tens of thousands of clones listed, 87% were seen once. The sequencing input was peripheral blood. Every receptor here comes from a woman older than 75 with acute or convalescent COVID-19.

In DNA form, the CDR3 reads TGTGCCAGCAGCTTAGCGGACTCCTACTCCTACGAGCAGTACTTC. Residues: CASSLADSYSYEQYF. The genes are TRBV7-2 and TRBJ2-7; maybe TRBD2 (5 bases). V dropped 0 bases and J dropped 0 bases, with 9 bases sitting between them. Germline V gives CDR1 SGHTA, CDR2 FQGNSA. This CDR3 has 15 residues.

This chain connects TRBV7-9 to TRBJ2-5, with 12 bases that match TRBD2. The CDR3 totals 16 residues. The germline CDR1 and CDR2 sequences are SEHNR and FQNEAQ (reference sequence). With 4 bases clipped from V and 3 bases from J, the junction kept 6 bases outside the gene matches. CDR3 sequence: CASSYGLAGLEETQYF. CDR3 nucleotides: TGTGCCAGCAGCTACGGACTAGCGGGATTAGAAGAGACCCAGTACTTC. Full variable domain (remainder filled in from reference TRBV7-9 and TRBJ2-5): DTGVSQNPRHKITKRGQNVTFRCDPISEHNRLYWYRQTLGQGPEFLTYFQNEAQLEKSRLLSDRFSAERPKGSFSTLEIQRTEQGDSAMYLCASSYGLAGLEETQYFGPGTRLLVL.

The chain joins TRBV6-5 to TRBJ2-7, with no clear D. Trimming cost V 0 bases and J 7 bases, with 4 bases left between them. CDR3 size: 11 residues. Germline CDR1 MNHEY, CDR2 SVGAGI. The CDR3 DNA sequence: TGTGCCAGCAGTTACTCGAGGGAGCAGTACTTC. As protein: CASSYSREQYF.

V gene TRBV15 combines with J gene TRBJ1-6, with 11 nucleotides matching TRBD1. This CDR3 region has 15 residues. Per germline, CDR1 LNHNV and CDR2 YYDKDF (reference sequence). J was trimmed by 10 bases and V by 0 bases; bases with no gene match: 2. CDR3 in DNA: TGTGCCACCAGCAGAGAGGGGACAGGGGGATCACCCCTCCACTTT. It is translated as CATSREGTGGSPLHF.

The rearrangement links TRBV29-1 to TRBJ2-1; D might be TRBD1 (5 bases). Germline loops: CDR1 SQVTM, CDR2 ANQGSEA. V lost 7 bases to trimming and J lost 3 bases, with 13 bases between them. This CDR3 comprises 13 residues. Here the CDR3 DNA reads TGCAGCGCCCAGGGCGATAACTACAATGAGCAGTTCTTC. It is translated as CSAQGDNYNEQFF.

The rearrangement links TRBV5-6 to TRBJ2-5; D might be TRBD2 (6 bases). The V and J ends lost 3 bases and 1 base respectively, with 10 bases between them. Germline V CDR1 and CDR2: SGHDT, YYEEEE. The length of the CDR3 is 14 residues. The CDR3 nucleotides read TGTGCCAGCAGCTGGGGGGACTTCCAAGAGACCCAGTACTTC. It codes for CASSWGDFQETQYF. Variable domain in full (rest from reference TRBV5-6 and TRBJ2-5): DAGVTQSPTHLIKTRGQQVTLRCSPKSGHDTVSWYQQALGQGPQFIFQYYEEEERQRGNFPDRFSGHQFPNYSSELNVNALLLGDSALYLCASSWGDFQETQYFGPGTRLLVL.

The V call is TRBV15, the J call TRBJ1-5; D is ambiguous. This CDR3 comprises 14 residues. The V gene lost 0 bases and the J gene lost 4 bases, with 7 bases spanning the gap. Germline V CDR1 and CDR2: LNHNV, YYDKDF (reference sequence). Here the CDR3 reads CATSRESQNQPQHF. CDR3 sequence (DNA): TGTGCCACCAGCAGAGAATCGCAGAATCAGCCCCAGCATTTT.

The chain uses TRBV12-5 and TRBJ2-7, with TRBD1 identical over 7 bases. The V and J ends lost 5 bases and 5 bases, in that order; junction bases with no gene match: 6. The CDR3 is made up of 13 amino acids. Germline loops: CDR1 LGHNT, CDR2 FRNRAP. CDR3 in amino acids: CASGIRQGDEQYF. CDR3 nucleotide sequence: TGTGCTAGTGGTATCCGACAGGGTGACGAGCAGTACTTC.

This clone occurred a few times. This chain links TRBV7-9 with TRBJ2-3; the match to TRBD2 covers 10 bases. After removal of 4 bases from V and 1 base from J, the junction contained 5 bases not matched to a gene. The germline V gene has CDR1 SEHNR and CDR2 FQNEAQ (reference sequence). This CDR3 comprises 16 residues. The CDR3 reads CASSYPAGGGTDTQYF. The DNA for the CDR3 is TGTGCCAGCAGCTACCCAGCGGGAGGGGGCACAGATACGCAGTATTTT.